This is a list of T cell receptor beta chains from one sample in a study of beta chain features in type 1 diabetes. Here immunoSEQ multiplex PCR was the method, and the copy in TCRdb shows in-frame clones only, minus some. This sample carries about 410,000 clones, approximately 14% of them seen once, and the ten largest clones take around 0.039%. The sequencing sample was made of naive CD4+ T cells from blood. These receptors came from a man aged 25 to 40 in good health. Each CDR3 is given with its conserved first and last residue. The order of the fields is V gene, D gene, J gene, CDR3 protein. A D gene is named only where the DNA matches it firmly.

TRBV30	TRBD1	TRBJ1-5	CAWSETGNLNQPQHF
TRBV29-1	TRBD1	TRBJ1-5	CSVVLRDRSNQPQHF
TRBV13	.	TRBJ2-5	CASSLQGVETQYF
TRBV6-5	.	TRBJ2-3	CASSYGVADTQYF
TRBV9	.	TRBJ2-1	CASSPDPNNEQFF
TRBV6-5	.	TRBJ1-1	CASSYSRTVNTEAFF
TRBV10-3	TRBD2	TRBJ2-1	CAISPSAGGDYNEQFF
TRBV11-3	.	TRBJ2-1	CASSLAWQRSRNEQFF
TRBV7-6	.	TRBJ2-1	CASSPPGNNNEQFF
TRBV13	.	TRBJ2-2	CASSPQNTGELFF
TRBV7-3	TRBD2	TRBJ2-4	CASSPSAGGDIQYF
TRBV6-4	TRBD2	TRBJ2-1	CASSRDYANEQFF
TRBV4-1	TRBD2	TRBJ2-1	CASSQDAGGSYNEQFF
TRBV29-1	.	TRBJ2-5	CSVEQTQETQYF
TRBV5-6	TRBD1	TRBJ2-3	CASSLAGGRSDTQYF
TRBV7-7	.	TRBJ1-1	CASSFLTNTEAFF
TRBV11-3	TRBD2	TRBJ2-1	CASSQKLAGGNEQFF
TRBV19	TRBD2	TRBJ2-1	CASRKTSGYNEQFF
TRBV6-5	.	TRBJ2-7	CASSSTGSSYEQYF
TRBV5-4	TRBD1	TRBJ1-4	CASSSPGTVNEKLFF
TRBV29-1	.	TRBJ2-5	CSAPTNVETTQYF
TRBV7-2	.	TRBJ2-1	CASSPKGSNEQFF
TRBV5-4	TRBD1	TRBJ1-1	CASSGQGMNTEAFF
TRBV15	.	TRBJ2-1	CATSRDGWLARGQFF
TRBV12-5	.	TRBJ1-1	CASVQGSPDTEAFF
TRBV6-5	TRBD2	TRBJ2-7	CASSYSASSGGYEQYF
TRBV10-3	.	TRBJ2-6	CAISDSSGANVLTF
TRBV5-1	TRBD1	TRBJ2-5	CASSFDRGQETQYF
TRBV4-1	.	TRBJ2-3	CASSSRPDTQYF
TRBV7-2	TRBD1	TRBJ2-1	CASSLGQGGEQFF
TRBV18	.	TRBJ1-3	CASSQRDRGYF
TRBV4-3	.	TRBJ1-6	CASSQAETAGINSPLHF
TRBV10-3	TRBD1	TRBJ1-2	CAIRSPGQTTGYTF
TRBV9	TRBD1	TRBJ1-2	CASSSSTGLDYGYTF
TRBV9	.	TRBJ1-2	CASSVAGGSGYTF
TRBV15	.	TRBJ2-3	CATSREEVYTQYF
TRBV29-1	TRBD2	TRBJ2-5	CSVEEHGGETQYF
TRBV25-1	.	TRBJ1-4	CASSEFATNEKLFF
TRBV29-1	TRBD2	TRBJ2-3	CSVEDPRGERGTDTQYF
TRBV12-5	.	TRBJ2-3	CASGLAGITDTQYF
TRBV30	.	TRBJ1-3	CAWSVRIIHGNTIYF
TRBV9	.	TRBJ2-1	CASSLSWTTNEQFF
TRBV27	.	TRBJ2-1	CASSEVTGEQFF
TRBV4-3	.	TRBJ2-1	CASSQDGVSFVYNEQFF
TRBV6-1	.	TRBJ2-5	CASSEFGYQETQYF
TRBV6-5	.	TRBJ2-5	CASSYGLGTMGETQYF
TRBV7-2	.	TRBJ1-2	CASMGYSRTNYGYTF
TRBV7-2	TRBD1	TRBJ2-1	CASSLGTGNVNEQFF
TRBV5-4	TRBD2	TRBJ2-3	CASSFWRGGFQADTQYF
TRBV7-9	TRBD1	TRBJ1-2	CASRDRGYGYTF
TRBV5-4	.	TRBJ2-7	CASSLDSHYEQYF
TRBV7-2	.	TRBJ2-7	CASSQRPQRSYEQYF
TRBV29-1	TRBD2	TRBJ2-3	CSVALAGGETDTQYF
TRBV7-2	TRBD1	TRBJ2-5	CASSPGQGQRETQYF
TRBV10-1	.	TRBJ2-1	CASSESGRSNNEQFF
TRBV7-2	TRBD1	TRBJ1-2	CASSSSDRVYGYTF
TRBV29-1	TRBD1	TRBJ1-6	CSVADGTVSSPLHF
TRBV7-9	.	TRBJ1-2	CASSPGGTTYGYTF
TRBV6-6	.	TRBJ2-3	CASSYRSTDTQYF
TRBV10-3	.	TRBJ2-3	CAMGTTDTQYF